This TCR beta chain was recovered during a study of blood T cells in healthy people across ages. Germline V gene data show CDR1 as ENHRY and CDR2 as SYGVKD. CDR3 size: 15 residues. V lost 3 bases and J lost 3, with 14 bases in between. Using a J-beta primer mix together with a sample-barcoded 5' primer, a second PCR was run for roughly 7 to 12 cycles. TCRdb re-called the 5' RACE reads through MiXCR, storing one row per CDR3 protein. Of about 1.8 million distinct CDR3 sequences in the sample, around 50% were seen once. The material sequenced was blood. The TCR originated in a woman in her forties in good health. The J gene is TRBJ2-5, the V gene TRBV10-3; the D gene is possibly TRBD1 (6 bases). CDR3 DNA sequence: TGTGCCATCAGTGACCCCAGGCAGGGGAAAGAGACCCAGTACTTC. Translation gives CAISDPRQGKETQYF.